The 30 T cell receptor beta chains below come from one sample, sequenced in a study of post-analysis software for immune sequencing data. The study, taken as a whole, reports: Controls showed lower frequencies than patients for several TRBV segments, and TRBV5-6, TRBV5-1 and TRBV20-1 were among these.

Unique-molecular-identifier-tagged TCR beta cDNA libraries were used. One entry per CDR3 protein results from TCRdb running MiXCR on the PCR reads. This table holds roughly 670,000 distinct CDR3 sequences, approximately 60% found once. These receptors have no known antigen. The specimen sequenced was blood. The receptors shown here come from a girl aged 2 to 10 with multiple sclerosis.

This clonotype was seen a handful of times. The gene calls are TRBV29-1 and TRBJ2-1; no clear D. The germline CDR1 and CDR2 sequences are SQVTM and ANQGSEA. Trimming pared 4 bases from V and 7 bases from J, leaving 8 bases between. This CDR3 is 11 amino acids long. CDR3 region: CSVGGENEQFF. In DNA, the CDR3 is TGCAGCGTTGGCGGAGAAAATGAGCAGTTCTTC.

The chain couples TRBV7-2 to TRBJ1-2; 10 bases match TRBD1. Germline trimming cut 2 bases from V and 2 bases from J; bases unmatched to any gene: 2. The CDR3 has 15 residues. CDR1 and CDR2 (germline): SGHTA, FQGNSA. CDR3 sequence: CASSLTTGGNYGYTF. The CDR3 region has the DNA TGTGCCAGCAGCTTAACGACAGGGGGCAACTATGGCTACACCTTC.

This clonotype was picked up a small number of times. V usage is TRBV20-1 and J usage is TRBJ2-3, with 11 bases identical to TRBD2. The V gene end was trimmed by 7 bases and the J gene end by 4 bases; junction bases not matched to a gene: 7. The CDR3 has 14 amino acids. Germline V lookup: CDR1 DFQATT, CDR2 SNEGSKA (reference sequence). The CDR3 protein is CSVPTSGVSDTQYF. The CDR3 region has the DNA TGCAGTGTGCCGACTAGCGGGGTCTCAGATACGCAGTATTTT.

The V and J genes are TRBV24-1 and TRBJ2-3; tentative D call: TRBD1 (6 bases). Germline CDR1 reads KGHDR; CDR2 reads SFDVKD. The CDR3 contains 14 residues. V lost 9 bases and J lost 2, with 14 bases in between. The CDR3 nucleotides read TGTGCCACCGCAACAGGGAAACACACAGATACGCAGTATTTT. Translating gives CATATGKHTDTQYF.

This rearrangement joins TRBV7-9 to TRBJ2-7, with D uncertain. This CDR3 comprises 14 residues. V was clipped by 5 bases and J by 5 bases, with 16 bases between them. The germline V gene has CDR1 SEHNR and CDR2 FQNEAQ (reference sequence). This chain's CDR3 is CASSPQNSLDEQYF. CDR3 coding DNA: TGTGCCAGCAGCCCACAAAACAGTCTCGACGAGCAGTACTTC.

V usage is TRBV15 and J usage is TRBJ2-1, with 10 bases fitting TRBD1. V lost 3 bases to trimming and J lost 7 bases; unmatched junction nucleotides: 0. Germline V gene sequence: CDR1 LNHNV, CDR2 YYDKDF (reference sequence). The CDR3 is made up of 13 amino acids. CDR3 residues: CATSRGQGNEQFF. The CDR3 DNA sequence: TGTGCCACCAGCAGGGGACAGGGGAATGAGCAGTTCTTC.

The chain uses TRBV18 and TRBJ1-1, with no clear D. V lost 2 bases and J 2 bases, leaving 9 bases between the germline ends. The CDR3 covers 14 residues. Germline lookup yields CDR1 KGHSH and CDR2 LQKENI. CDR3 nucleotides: TGTGCCAGCTCACCAATTCGAGATAACACTGAAGCTTTCTTT. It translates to CASSPIRDNTEAFF.

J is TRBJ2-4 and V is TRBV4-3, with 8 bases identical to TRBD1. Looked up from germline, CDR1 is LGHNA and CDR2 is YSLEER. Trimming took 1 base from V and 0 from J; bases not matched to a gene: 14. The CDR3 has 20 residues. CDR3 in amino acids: CASSQVAGTGEKIAKNIQYF. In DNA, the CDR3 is TGCGCCAGCAGCCAAGTCGCCGGGACAGGTGAAAAGATAGCCAAAAACATTCAGTACTTC.

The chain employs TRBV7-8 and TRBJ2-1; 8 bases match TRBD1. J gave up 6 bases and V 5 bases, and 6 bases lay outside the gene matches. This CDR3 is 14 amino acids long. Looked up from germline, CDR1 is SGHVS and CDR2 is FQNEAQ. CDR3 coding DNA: TGTGCCAGCAGCACGAGGACAGGGCTCAATGAGCAGTTCTTC. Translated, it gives CASSTRTGLNEQFF. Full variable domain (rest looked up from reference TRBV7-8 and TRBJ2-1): GAGVSQSPRYKVAKRGQDVALRCDPISGHVSLFWYQQALGQGPEFLTYFQNEAQLDKSGLPSDRFFAERPEGSVSTLKIQRTQQEDSAVYLCASSTRTGLNEQFFGPGTRLTVL.

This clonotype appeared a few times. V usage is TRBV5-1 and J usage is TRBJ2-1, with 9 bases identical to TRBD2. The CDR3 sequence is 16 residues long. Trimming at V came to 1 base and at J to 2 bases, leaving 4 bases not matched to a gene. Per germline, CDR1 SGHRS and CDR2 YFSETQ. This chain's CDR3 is CASSLPQREAYNEQFF. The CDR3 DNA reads TGCGCCAGCAGCTTGCCTCAGCGGGAGGCCTACAATGAGCAGTTCTTC.

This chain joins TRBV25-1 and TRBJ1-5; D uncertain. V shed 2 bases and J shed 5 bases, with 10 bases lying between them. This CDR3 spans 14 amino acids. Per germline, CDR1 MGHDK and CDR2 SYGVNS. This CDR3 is CASSEVRVHQPQHF. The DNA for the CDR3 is TGTGCCAGCAGTGAAGTTAGGGTCCATCAGCCCCAGCATTTT.

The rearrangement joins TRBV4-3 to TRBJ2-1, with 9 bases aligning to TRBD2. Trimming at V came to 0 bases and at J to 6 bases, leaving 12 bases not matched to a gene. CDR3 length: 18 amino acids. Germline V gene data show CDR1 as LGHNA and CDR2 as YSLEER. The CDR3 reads CASSQEGLWLAGINEQFF. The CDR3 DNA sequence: TGCGCCAGCAGCCAAGAAGGTCTCTGGCTAGCGGGGATCAATGAGCAGTTCTTC.

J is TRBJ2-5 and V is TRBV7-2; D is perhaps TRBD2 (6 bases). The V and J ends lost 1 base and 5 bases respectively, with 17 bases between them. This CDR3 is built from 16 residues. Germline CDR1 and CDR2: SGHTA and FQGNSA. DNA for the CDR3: TGTGCCAGCAGCTTAGGAGCGGGCCCCGAGCAGGAGACCCAGTACTTC. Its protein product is CASSLGAGPEQETQYF.

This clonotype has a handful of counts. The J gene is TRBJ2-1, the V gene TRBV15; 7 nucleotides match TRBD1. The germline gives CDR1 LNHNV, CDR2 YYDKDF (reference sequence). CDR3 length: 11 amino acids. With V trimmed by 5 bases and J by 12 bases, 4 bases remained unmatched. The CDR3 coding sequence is TGTGCCACCAGCCTGACAGGGTCGCAGTTCTTC. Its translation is CATSLTGSQFF.

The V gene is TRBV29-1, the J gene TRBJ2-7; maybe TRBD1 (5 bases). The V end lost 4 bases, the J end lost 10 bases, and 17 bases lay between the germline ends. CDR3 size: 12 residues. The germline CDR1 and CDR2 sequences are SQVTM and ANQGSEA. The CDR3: CSVGQGATSQYF. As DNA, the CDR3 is TGCAGCGTTGGTCAGGGCGCAACTTCCCAGTACTTC.

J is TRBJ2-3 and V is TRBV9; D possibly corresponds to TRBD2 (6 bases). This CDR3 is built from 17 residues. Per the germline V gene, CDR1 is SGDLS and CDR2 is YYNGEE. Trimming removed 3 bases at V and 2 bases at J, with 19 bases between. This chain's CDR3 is CASSGTLAVPSTDTQYF. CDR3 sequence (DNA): TGTGCCAGCAGCGGAACCTTAGCGGTACCCTCCACAGATACGCAGTATTTT.

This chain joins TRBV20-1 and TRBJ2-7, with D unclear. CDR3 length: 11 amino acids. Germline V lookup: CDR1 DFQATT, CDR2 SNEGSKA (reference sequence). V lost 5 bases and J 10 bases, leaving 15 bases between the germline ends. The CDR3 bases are TGCAGTGCTCGGACCCCCCGAGGCCAGTACTTC. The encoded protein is CSARTPRGQYF.

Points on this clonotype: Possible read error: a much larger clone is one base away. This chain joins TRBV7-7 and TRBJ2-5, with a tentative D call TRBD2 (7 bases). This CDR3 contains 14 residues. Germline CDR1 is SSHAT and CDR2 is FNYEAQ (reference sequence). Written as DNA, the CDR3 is TGTGTCAGCAGTCCGGGGGGCCCTCAAGAGACCCAGTACTTC. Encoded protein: CVSSPGGPQETQYF.

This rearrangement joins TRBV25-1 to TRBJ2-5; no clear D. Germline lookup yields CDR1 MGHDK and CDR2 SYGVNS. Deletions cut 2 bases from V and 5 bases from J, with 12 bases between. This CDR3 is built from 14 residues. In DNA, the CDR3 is TGTGCCAGCAGTGAAATGGGCCCGACGGAGACCCAGTACTTC. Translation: CASSEMGPTETQYF.

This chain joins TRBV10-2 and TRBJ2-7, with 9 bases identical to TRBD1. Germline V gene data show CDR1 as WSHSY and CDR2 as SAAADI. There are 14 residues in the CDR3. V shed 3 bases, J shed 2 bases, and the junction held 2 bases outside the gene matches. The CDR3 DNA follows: TGCGCCAGCAGTGAACAGGGGGCCGCCTACGAGCAGTACTTC. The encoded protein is CASSEQGAAYEQYF.

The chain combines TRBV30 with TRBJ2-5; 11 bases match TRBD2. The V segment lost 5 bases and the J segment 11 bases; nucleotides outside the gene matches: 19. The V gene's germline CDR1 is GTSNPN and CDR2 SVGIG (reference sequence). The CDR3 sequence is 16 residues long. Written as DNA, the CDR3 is TGTGCCTGGCTAGAAACTAGCGGGAGTAGCCACAATGAGCAGTACTTC. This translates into CAWLETSGSSHNEQYF.

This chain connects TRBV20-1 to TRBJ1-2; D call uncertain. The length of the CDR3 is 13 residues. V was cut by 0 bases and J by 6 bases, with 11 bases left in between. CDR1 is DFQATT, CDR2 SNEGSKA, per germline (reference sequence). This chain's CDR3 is CSARDIGLDGYTF. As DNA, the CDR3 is TGCAGTGCTAGAGATATTGGGTTGGATGGCTACACCTTC.

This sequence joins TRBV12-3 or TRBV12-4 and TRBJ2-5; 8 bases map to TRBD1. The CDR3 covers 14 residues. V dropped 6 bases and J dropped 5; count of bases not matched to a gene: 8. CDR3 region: CASSLQGGLETQYF. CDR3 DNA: TGTGCCAGCAGCCTACAGGGGGGACTTGAGACCCAGTACTTC.

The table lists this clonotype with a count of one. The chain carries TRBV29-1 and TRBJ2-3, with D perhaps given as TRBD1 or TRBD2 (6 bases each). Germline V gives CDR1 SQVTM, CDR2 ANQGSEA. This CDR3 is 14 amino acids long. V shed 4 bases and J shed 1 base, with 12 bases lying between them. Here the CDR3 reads CSVARGVGTDTQYF. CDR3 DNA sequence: TGCAGCGTTGCAAGGGGGGTTGGCACAGATACGCAGTATTTT.

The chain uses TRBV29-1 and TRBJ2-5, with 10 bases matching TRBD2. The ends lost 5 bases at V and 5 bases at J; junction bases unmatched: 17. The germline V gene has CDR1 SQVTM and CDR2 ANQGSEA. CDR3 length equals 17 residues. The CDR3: CSVQGLDSGGIVETQYF. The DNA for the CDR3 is TGCAGCGTTCAGGGGTTGGATAGCGGGGGGATCGTGGAGACCCAGTACTTC.

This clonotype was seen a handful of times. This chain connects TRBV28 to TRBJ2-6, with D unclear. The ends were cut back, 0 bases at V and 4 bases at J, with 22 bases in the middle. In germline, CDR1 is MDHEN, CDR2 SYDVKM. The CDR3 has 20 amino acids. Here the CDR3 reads CASSLWSLSASSAGANVLTF. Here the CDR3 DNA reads TGTGCCAGCAGTTTATGGAGCCTCTCGGCTTCTTCGGCGGGGGCCAACGTCCTGACTTTC.

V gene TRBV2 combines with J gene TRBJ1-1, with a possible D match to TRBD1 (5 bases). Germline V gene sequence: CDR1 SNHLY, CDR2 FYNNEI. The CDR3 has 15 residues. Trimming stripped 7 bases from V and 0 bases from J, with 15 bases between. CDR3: CASNSPGQVNTEAFF. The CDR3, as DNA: TGTGCCAGCAATTCTCCAGGGCAAGTGAACACTGAAGCTTTCTTT.

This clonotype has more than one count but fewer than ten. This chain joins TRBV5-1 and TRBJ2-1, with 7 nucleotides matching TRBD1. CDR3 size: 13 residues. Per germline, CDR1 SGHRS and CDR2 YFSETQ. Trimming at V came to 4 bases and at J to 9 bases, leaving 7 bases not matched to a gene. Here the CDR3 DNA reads TGCGCCAGCAGCAGCGGACAGGCGCGTGAGCAGTTCTTC. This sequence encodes CASSSGQAREQFF.

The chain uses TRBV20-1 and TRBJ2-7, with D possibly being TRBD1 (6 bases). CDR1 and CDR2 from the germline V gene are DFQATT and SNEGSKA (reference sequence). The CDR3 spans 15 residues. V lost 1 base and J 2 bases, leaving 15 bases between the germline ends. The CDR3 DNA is TGCAGTGCTAGAGCGCCAGGGGTAGGGACCTACGAGCAGTACTTC. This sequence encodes CSARAPGVGTYEQYF.

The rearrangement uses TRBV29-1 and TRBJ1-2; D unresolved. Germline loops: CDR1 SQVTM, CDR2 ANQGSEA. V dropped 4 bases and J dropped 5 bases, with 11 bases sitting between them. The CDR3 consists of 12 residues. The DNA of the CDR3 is TGCAGCGTTGCGAAGGGAACATATGGCTACACCTTC. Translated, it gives CSVAKGTYGYTF. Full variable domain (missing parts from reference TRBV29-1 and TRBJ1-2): SAVISQKPSRDICQRGTSLTIQCQVDSQVTMMFWYRQQPGQSLTLIATANQGSEATYESGFVIDKFPISRPNLTFSTLTVSNMSPEDSSIYLCSVAKGTYGYTFGSGTRLTVV.